This T cell receptor beta chain is from a study of glioma-infiltrating T cells after dendritic cell vaccination. Turning to the study itself: Between the early 2000s and the early 2010s, patients got autologous tumor lysate-pulsed dendritic cell vaccines. Monocyte-derived dendritic cells, cultured approximately seven days with IL-4 and GM-CSF, were pulsed with autologous tumor lysate.

Profiled with immunoSEQ multiplex PCR; TCRdb holds only in-frame clones, not every one. The table shows fewer than 85,000 clones, with approximately 80% occurring only once. Germline loops: CDR1 SGDLS, CDR2 YYNGEE. The V end lost 0 bases, the J end lost 5 bases, and 11 bases lay between the germline ends. This CDR3 comprises 14 residues. The sequence was collected from a human donor with glioblastoma. The starting material was blood, obtained before dendritic cell vaccination. The J gene is TRBJ2-5, the V gene TRBV9; D is possibly TRBD1 (5 bases). The CDR3 reads CASSVEGRVETQYF. The CDR3 DNA sequence: TGTGCCAGCAGCGTAGAGGGCAGGGTTGAGACCCAGTACTTC.